Presented here are 12 T cell receptor beta chains from one specimen sequenced in a study of shared clonotypes between healthy human individuals. Some clones are missing from TCRdb's copy, which holds only in-frame ones; the method was immunoSEQ multiplex PCR. The sample lists a few million clones; approximately 96% were seen once. The source material was naive CD4+ T cells sorted from blood. The subset denotes: CD45RA+ positively selected. The source is a man aged 18-30 years in good health.

The sample holds one count of this clone. The rearrangement joins TRBV6-1 to TRBJ2-3; weak D call: TRBD1 (6 bases). V lost 0 bases and J 4 bases, leaving 14 bases between the germline ends. The CDR3 has 16 amino acids. Germline CDR1 MNHNS, CDR2 SASEGT. CDR3 residues: CASSEAAGRGADTQYF. The CDR3 nucleotides read TGTGCCAGCAGTGAAGCGGCCGGCAGGGGAGCAGATACGCAGTATTTT.

As concerns this clone: Other DNA sequences from this sample encode an identical CDR3 as well. The chain employs TRBV5-1 and TRBJ1-4, with 7 bases lining up with TRBD1. V lost 0 bases to trimming and J lost 4 bases; unmatched junction nucleotides: 3. The CDR3 covers 15 residues. Germline lookup yields CDR1 SGHRS and CDR2 YFSETQ. The DNA for the CDR3 is TGCGCCAGCAGCTTGGAGGCAGGGGGTAATGAAAAACTGTTTTTT. Encoded protein: CASSLEAGGNEKLFF.

The rearrangement uses TRBV5-1 and TRBJ1-6, with 9 bases aligning to TRBD1. Germline assignment: CDR1 SGHRS and CDR2 YFSETQ. This CDR3 spans 16 amino acids. Trimming removed 0 bases from V and 9 bases from J; junction bases left unmatched: 7. The CDR3 sequence is CASSLAGDRERSPLHF. The DNA of the CDR3 is TGCGCCAGCAGCTTGGCCGGGGACAGGGAACGTTCACCCCTCCACTTT.

The chain carries TRBV21-1 and TRBJ1-1; the D call in the table, TRBD1, was not verified against the DNA. TRBV21-1 is assigned pseudogene status. CDR3 size: 21 residues. DNA for the CDR3: TGTGCCAGCAGCAATCGATGCGAGGACAGGGCCCAAGTTAGGGGGGACACTGAAGCTTTCTTT. Translated: CASSNRCEDRAQVRGDTEAFF.

This sequence joins TRBV29-1 and TRBJ2-1; 8 bases line up with TRBD1. The CDR3 has 13 amino acids. Germline V gene lookup returns CDR1 SQVTM and CDR2 ANQGSEA. J lost 7 bases, V lost 4 bases, and 6 bases had no gene match. The CDR3 sequence: CSVGSQGANEQFF. The CDR3 DNA follows: TGCAGCGTTGGTTCCCAGGGGGCGAATGAGCAGTTCTTC.

This chain joins TRBV10-3 and TRBJ1-5; 7 bases fit TRBD1. The CDR3 totals 16 residues. Germline assignment: CDR1 ENHRY and CDR2 SYGVKD. Losses at the gene ends were 3 bases for V and 3 bases for J; bases not matched to a gene: 8. The CDR3 coding sequence is TGTGCCATCAGTGATGGGGACAGCGATTACAATCAGCCCCAGCATTTT. Protein product: CAISDGDSDYNQPQHF.

A single count supports this clone. This CDR3 is CASSPTRNTEAFF. In nucleotides, the CDR3 is TGCGCCAGCAGCCCCACGAGGAACACTGAAGCTTTCTTT. The J gene is TRBJ1-1, the V gene TRBV5-1, with no clear D. This CDR3 is built from 13 residues. Germline V gene lookup returns CDR1 SGHRS and CDR2 YFSETQ. The V gene lost 4 bases and the J gene lost 1 base, with 8 bases spanning the gap.

The chain links TRBV5-6 to TRBJ2-3, with D uncertain. The CDR3 contains 9 residues. Germline V gene sequence: CDR1 SGHDT, CDR2 YYEEEE. V gave up 2 bases and J gave up 11 bases, with 3 bases separating them. CDR3 sequence (DNA): TGTGCCAGCAGCTTCATGCAGTATTTT. Residues: CASSFMQYF.

The table lists this clone with a few counts. This sample includes further DNA sequences coding for the same CDR3. The chain couples TRBV10-3 to TRBJ2-5, with D hard to call. CDR1 is ENHRY and CDR2 is SYGVKD in the germline V gene. This CDR3 region has 11 residues. V was trimmed by 3 bases and J by 2 bases, leaving 1 base between them. DNA of the CDR3: TGTGCCATCAGTGATCAAGAGACCCAGTACTTC. It specifies CAISDQETQYF.

This sequence joins TRBV6-1 and TRBJ1-1, with no clear D. The CDR3 consists of 14 residues. Germline lookup yields CDR1 MNHNS and CDR2 SASEGT. Trimming stripped 6 bases from V and 3 bases from J, with 14 bases between. The CDR3 is CASRAFGGDTEAFF. The CDR3 nucleotides read TGTGCCAGCAGAGCTTTCGGTGGGGACACTGAAGCTTTCTTT.

On this clone: This CDR3 is also generated by other DNA sequences in the sample. The chain links TRBV6-6 to TRBJ2-7, with D unresolved. V lost 0 bases and J 1 base, leaving 4 bases between the germline ends. CDR3 length: 13 residues. Germline-derived CDR1 and CDR2 are MNHNY and SVGAGI (reference sequence). The CDR3 region has the DNA TGTGCCAGCAGTTACTCAAGGTCCTACGAGCAGTACTTC. Translating it yields CASSYSRSYEQYF.

The chain uses TRBV30 and TRBJ1-4; 9 positions match TRBD1. Trimming cost V 5 bases and J 5 bases; bases outside gene matches: 6. The CDR3 sequence is 14 residues long. Germline CDR1 is GTSNPN and CDR2 is SVGIG (reference sequence). The CDR3 DNA is TGTGCCTGGGACAGGACAGGGGTAAATGAAAAACTGTTTTTT. Protein product: CAWDRTGVNEKLFF.